This entry lists 30 T cell receptor beta chains sequenced from one sample in a study of spatial heterogeneity in lung cancer. Time point in this sample: sample taken at primary tumor resection. Overall study findings and caveats: Counts of expanded intratumoral alpha and beta TCRs tracked tumor mutation counts.

No cognate antigen is known for these TCRs. Each CDR3 protein gets one entry after TCRdb re-called the 5' RACE reads with MiXCR. Seen here are roughly 800 distinct CDR3 sequences, 35% observed once, and the top ten hold about 28%. Material: lung tumor tissue, obtained at surgery. These receptors were taken from a male donor with early-stage non-small cell lung cancer.

This clonotype occurred a few times. The chain recombines TRBV2 with TRBJ2-5; tentative D call: TRBD2 (6 bases). The CDR3 loop spans 17 amino acids. With 6 bases removed from V and 1 base from J, the gap between germline ends came to 21 bases. CDR1 and CDR2 from the germline V gene are SNHLY and FYNNEI. The CDR3 DNA follows: TGTGCCAGCAGCCCCCTAGGAGGGCGCATGGCCCAAGAGACCCAGTACTTC. It codes for CASSPLGGRMAQETQYF.

This clonotype has just a few counts. This sequence joins TRBV28 and TRBJ1-4, with 10 bases identical to TRBD1. Germline V CDR1 and CDR2: MDHEN, SYDVKM. V lost 6 bases, J lost 15 bases, and 7 bases stayed unmatched. CDR3 length: 12 amino acids. CDR3 nucleotide sequence: TGTGCCAGCAGATCCGGGACAGGGGACGTGTTTTTT. Its protein is CASRSGTGDVFF.

This clonotype has a handful of counts. The V gene is TRBV2, the J gene TRBJ2-2; D perhaps matches TRBD2 (5 bases). This CDR3 is built from 15 residues. Trimming pared 6 bases from V and 3 bases from J, leaving 14 bases between. Germline V gene sequence: CDR1 SNHLY, CDR2 FYNNEI. Here the CDR3 DNA reads TGTGCCAGCAGCATGAGGGAACTATACACCGGGGAGCTGTTTTTT. Translation: CASSMRELYTGELFF.

This chain links TRBV7-9 with TRBJ2-3; TRBD2 matches at 11 bases. There are 17 residues in the CDR3. Germline V gives CDR1 SEHNR, CDR2 FQNEAQ (reference sequence). V was clipped by 1 base and J by 0 bases; unmatched bases: 3. The CDR3 is CASSLGLAGTSTDTQYF. CDR3 nucleotide sequence: TGTGCCAGCAGCTTAGGACTAGCGGGAACTAGCACAGATACGCAGTATTTT.

This sequence joins TRBV2 and TRBJ2-5; perhaps TRBD1 as D (5 bases). V shed 6 bases and J shed 6 bases, with 17 bases lying between them. Germline CDR1 and CDR2: SNHLY and FYNNEI. The length of the CDR3 is 14 residues. The CDR3 nucleotides are TGTGCCAGCAGCGCCCAGCCAGGGTCGAAGACCCAGTACTTC. Translating gives CASSAQPGSKTQYF.

This clonotype was counted only a few times. J is TRBJ1-2 and V is TRBV11-2; TRBD1 might be the D (5 bases). The CDR3 has 14 amino acids. Germline-derived CDR1 and CDR2 are SGHAT and FQNNGV. Trimming removed 0 bases from V and 4 bases from J, with 9 bases in between. CDR3 residues: CASSLDTGPYGYTF. CDR3 nucleotide sequence: TGTGCCAGCAGCTTAGATACGGGGCCCTATGGCTACACCTTC. The entire variable domain, with the rest obtained from reference TRBV11-2 and TRBJ1-2, is as follows: EAGVAQSPRYKIIEKRQSVAFWCNPISGHATLYWYQQILGQGPKLLIQFQNNGVVDDSQLPKDRFSAERLKGVDSTLKIQPAKLEDSAVYLCASSLDTGPYGYTFGSGTRLTVV.

This clonotype appeared once. This chain connects TRBV29-1 to TRBJ2-2; possibly TRBD2 for D (5 bases). Trimming pared 4 bases from V and 2 bases from J, leaving 11 bases between. The germline gives CDR1 SQVTM, CDR2 ANQGSEA. The CDR3 has 14 amino acids. The CDR3 bases are TGCAGCGTTGCGTCGGAGGTTAACACCGGGGAGCTGTTTTTT. It yields the protein CSVASEVNTGELFF.

V usage is TRBV6-6 and J usage is TRBJ2-5, with 14 bases aligning to TRBD2. The CDR3 is 16 residues long. The germline CDR1 and CDR2 sequences are MNHNY and SVGAGI (reference sequence). V trimming: 4 bases; J trimming: 4 bases; junction bases outside the gene matches: 5. The CDR3 nucleotides are TGTGCCAGCAGTTTGCAGGGACTAGCGGGAGCAGAGACCCAGTACTTC. It is translated as CASSLQGLAGAETQYF.

In its sample, this clonotype was seen a few times. V gene TRBV20-1 combines with J gene TRBJ1-2; D remains unclear. The V and J ends lost 4 bases and 4 bases respectively, with 16 bases between them. CDR1 is DFQATT and CDR2 is SNEGSKA in the germline V gene (reference sequence). The CDR3 spans 14 residues. Here the CDR3 DNA reads TGCAGTGCTACCGAGGGAGAAGTTTCCTATGGCTACACCTTC. Its protein is CSATEGEVSYGYTF.

This clonotype is large in the sample. The chain joins TRBV29-1 to TRBJ2-3, with D possibly TRBD1 on 6 matching bases. This CDR3 has 14 amino acids. V was pared by 4 bases and J by 2 bases, with 13 bases between. Germline V gene lookup returns CDR1 SQVTM and CDR2 ANQGSEA. The CDR3 DNA follows: TGCAGCGTTGCGGGGCAGGGGATCACAGATACGCAGTATTTT. This sequence encodes CSVAGQGITDTQYF.

Sample share makes this clonotype large. The chain is built from TRBV14 and TRBJ2-3; D unclear. V lost 1 base and J 3 bases, leaving 5 bases between the germline ends. The germline V gene encodes CDR1 SGHDN and CDR2 FVKESK. CDR3 length: 13 amino acids. CDR3: CASSQVHTDTQYF. The CDR3 DNA reads TGTGCCAGCAGCCAAGTTCATACAGATACGCAGTATTTT.

A few counts support this clonotype. The V gene is TRBV29-1, the J gene TRBJ2-2; 8 bases are shared with TRBD2. The CDR3 is 13 amino acids. With V trimmed by 3 bases and J by 8 bases, 5 bases remained unmatched. Looked up from germline, CDR1 is SQVTM and CDR2 is ANQGSEA. CDR3 sequence reads: CSVEGLGVGELFF. CDR3 nucleotides: TGCAGCGTTGAGGGACTAGGCGTGGGGGAGCTGTTTTTT.

Within the sample, this clonotype is large. The chain couples TRBV11-2 to TRBJ2-7, with D unclear. The CDR3 totals 10 residues. V lost 5 bases to trimming and J lost 7 bases, with 6 bases between them. Germline CDR1 is SGHAT and CDR2 is FQNNGV. The CDR3 DNA reads TGTGCCAGCAGCCTCAGGGAGCAGTACTTC. Its protein product is CASSLREQYF.

This clonotype is medium-sized by share. The rearrangement uses TRBV18 and TRBJ1-3, with D possibly TRBD1 on 6 matching bases. Per germline, CDR1 KGHSH and CDR2 LQKENI. The CDR3 covers 15 residues. The V and J ends lost 6 bases and 0 bases respectively, with 12 bases between them. CDR3 nucleotides: TGTGCCAGCTCCCAGACAGGTTCCTCTGGAAACACCATATATTTT. Translating it yields CASSQTGSSGNTIYF.

This clonotype was seen a handful of times. The V gene is TRBV5-1, the J gene TRBJ2-7, with 7 positions matching TRBD1. V was clipped by 4 bases and J by 7 bases; unmatched bases: 2. Germline loops: CDR1 SGHRS, CDR2 YFSETQ. The CDR3 sequence is 11 residues long. This CDR3 is CASSPDREQYF. CDR3 nucleotides: TGCGCCAGCAGCCCGGACAGGGAGCAGTACTTC.

By sample share, this clonotype is medium-sized (0.01 to 0.1%). This chain links TRBV29-1 with TRBJ2-7; unclear D gene. CDR1 and CDR2 (germline): SQVTM, ANQGSEA. The V end was cut by 6 bases, the J end by 3 bases, with 9 bases between. CDR3 size: 11 residues. CDR3 in amino acids: CSVTRNYEQYF. CDR3 nucleotide sequence: TGCAGCGTCACCAGAAACTACGAGCAGTACTTC.

This clonotype is labeled as large. This rearrangement joins TRBV7-9 to TRBJ2-5, with D hard to call. This CDR3 region has 16 residues. Trimming left V 4 bases short and J 0 bases short, with 15 bases between. Germline CDR1 and CDR2: SEHNR and FQNEAQ (reference sequence). CDR3 region: CASSYDSTYNQETQYF. The CDR3 DNA follows: TGTGCCAGCAGCTACGACTCCACCTATAACCAAGAGACCCAGTACTTC.

This clonotype has just a few counts. The rearrangement joins TRBV7-2 to TRBJ1-1; 9 bases match TRBD1. In germline, CDR1 is SGHTA, CDR2 FQGNSA. With 5 bases clipped from V and 1 base from J, the junction kept 5 bases outside the gene matches. The CDR3 covers 15 residues. The CDR3 region has the DNA TGTGCCAGCAGCCTTCAGGGACAGGGGAACACTGAAGCTTTCTTT. Its protein product is CASSLQGQGNTEAFF. The full variable domain, rest sourced from reference TRBV7-2 and TRBJ1-1, is GAGVSQSPSNKVTEKGKDVELRCDPISGHTALYWYRQSLGQGLEFLIYFQGNSAPDKSGLPSDRFSAERTGGSVSTLTIQRTQQEDSAVYLCASSLQGQGNTEAFFGQGTRLTVV.

This clonotype was detected once. This chain joins TRBV20-1 and TRBJ2-1; 8 bases match TRBD2. Losses at the gene ends were 6 bases for V and 4 bases for J; bases not matched to a gene: 14. Germline assignment: CDR1 DFQATT and CDR2 SNEGSKA (reference sequence). This CDR3 comprises 16 residues. The CDR3 nucleotides read TGCAGTGCAGTACTTAGCGGGGCAGCTTTTTACAATGAGCAGTTCTTC. Its protein product is CSAVLSGAAFYNEQFF.

The chain employs TRBV6-5 and TRBJ1-6; D ambiguous. V lost 5 bases and J 3 bases, leaving 14 bases between the germline ends. Looked up from germline, CDR1 is MNHEY and CDR2 is SVGAGI. This CDR3 contains 16 residues. This CDR3 reads CASSTRSRFYNSPLHF. The CDR3 coding sequence is TGTGCCAGCAGTACCCGGAGCAGGTTCTATAATTCACCCCTCCACTTT.

This chain uses TRBV5-1 with TRBJ2-7, with a weak D call TRBD1 (6 bases). Trimming stripped 1 base from V and 4 bases from J, with 12 bases between. The V gene's germline CDR1 is SGHRS and CDR2 YFSETQ. The CDR3 contains 14 residues. Here the CDR3 DNA reads TGCGCCAGCAGCTTGTTGCAGGGGCGGTACGAGCAGTACTTC. Translated: CASSLLQGRYEQYF.

This clonotype was seen only a few times. The genes are TRBV2 and TRBJ2-1; D unresolved. V shed 7 bases and J shed 10 bases, with 14 bases lying between them. This CDR3 region has 12 residues. In germline, CDR1 is SNHLY, CDR2 FYNNEI. The CDR3 DNA follows: TGTGCCAGCAATCAACCGCTCGGAGAGCAGTTCTTC. Its protein is CASNQPLGEQFF.

Within the sample, this clonotype is large (0.1 to 1%). The chain couples TRBV5-1 to TRBJ1-1; no reliable D call. This CDR3 has 13 residues. Per the germline V gene, CDR1 is SGHRS and CDR2 is YFSETQ. Trimming left V 0 bases short and J 10 bases short, with 13 bases between. The CDR3, as DNA: TGCGCCAGCAGCTTGGGTGGGGAATGGTCAGCTTTCTTT. Translation gives CASSLGGEWSAFF.

This clonotype is labeled large. The chain employs TRBV11-2 and TRBJ2-1; TRBD2 matches 11 bases. Germline V lookup: CDR1 SGHAT, CDR2 FQNNGV. V lost 5 bases and J lost 4; bases outside the gene matches: 4. The length of the CDR3 is 15 residues. Written as DNA, the CDR3 is TGTGCCAGCAGCCCGGGACTAGCGGTGTACAATGAGCAGTTCTTC. Translating gives CASSPGLAVYNEQFF.

This clonotype occurred once. The genes are TRBV20-1 and TRBJ2-1, with D perhaps given as TRBD1 or TRBD2 (5 bases each). The CDR3 has 14 residues. Looked up from germline, CDR1 is DFQATT and CDR2 is SNEGSKA (reference sequence). Trimming left V 6 bases short and J 1 base short, with 13 bases between. CDR3 amino acids: CSAQAGSSYNEQFF. The CDR3 nucleotides read TGCAGTGCCCAGGCAGGGAGTTCCTACAATGAGCAGTTCTTC.

The chain combines TRBV28 with TRBJ2-7, with D possibly TRBD2 on 6 matching bases. This CDR3 region has 14 residues. Trimming removed 2 bases at V and 3 bases at J, with 11 bases between. Germline values: CDR1 MDHEN, CDR2 SYDVKM. CDR3 bases: TGTGCCAGCAGTTTAGGGGACTGGCGCTACGAGCAGTACTTC. This codes for CASSLGDWRYEQYF.

By sample share, this clonotype is medium-sized. The CDR3 region is CASSEGGTDTQYF. The CDR3 coding sequence is TGCGCCAGCAGTGAGGGGGGCACAGATACGCAGTATTTT. This rearrangement joins TRBV10-1 to TRBJ2-3, with D uncertain. The V gene lost 2 bases and the J gene lost 1 base, with 4 bases spanning the gap. This CDR3 has 13 amino acids. Germline V lookup: CDR1 WNHNN, CDR2 SYGVQD (reference sequence).

This clonotype has just one count. The chain links TRBV6-5 to TRBJ2-2; 9 nucleotides agree with TRBD1. V was clipped by 5 bases and J by 6 bases; unmatched bases: 4. This CDR3 has 14 residues. Germline CDR1 reads MNHEY; CDR2 reads SVGAGI. The CDR3 protein is CASSTGGASGELFF. CDR3 nucleotides: TGTGCCAGCAGTACAGGGGGCGCATCCGGGGAGCTGTTTTTT.

This clonotype is large within its sample. The J gene is TRBJ2-7, the V gene TRBV7-2; 8 bases are shared with TRBD1. This CDR3 region has 13 residues. Germline loops: CDR1 SGHTA, CDR2 FQGNSA. Trimming cost V 6 bases and J 3 bases; bases outside gene matches: 4. The CDR3 loop reads CASSRTGIYEQYF. The CDR3 nucleotides read TGTGCCAGCAGTAGGACAGGGATCTACGAGCAGTACTTC.

This clonotype was seen more than once but under ten times. The chain employs TRBV27 and TRBJ1-1, with D possibly being TRBD1 (5 bases). Germline V CDR1 and CDR2: MNHEY, SMNVEV (reference sequence). The length of the CDR3 is 12 residues. V was pared by 3 bases and J by 10 bases, with 12 bases between. The CDR3 reads CASSLGTGRAFF. The CDR3 nucleotides are TGTGCCAGCAGTTTGGGGACGGGGCGAGCTTTCTTT.